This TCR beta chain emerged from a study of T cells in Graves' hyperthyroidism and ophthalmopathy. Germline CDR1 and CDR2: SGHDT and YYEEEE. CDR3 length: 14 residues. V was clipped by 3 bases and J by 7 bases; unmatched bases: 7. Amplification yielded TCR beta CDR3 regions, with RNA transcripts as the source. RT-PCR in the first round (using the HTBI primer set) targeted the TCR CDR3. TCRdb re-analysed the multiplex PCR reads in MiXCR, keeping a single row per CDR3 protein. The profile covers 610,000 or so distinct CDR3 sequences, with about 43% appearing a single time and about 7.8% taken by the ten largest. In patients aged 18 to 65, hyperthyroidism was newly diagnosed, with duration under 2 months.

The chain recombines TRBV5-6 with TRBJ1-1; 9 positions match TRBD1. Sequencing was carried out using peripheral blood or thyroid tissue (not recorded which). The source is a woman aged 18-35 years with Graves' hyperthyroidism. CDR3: CASSSRTGADEAFF. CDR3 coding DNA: TGTGCCAGCAGCTCCCGGACAGGGGCGGATGAAGCTTTCTTT.